Below, 31 T cell receptor beta chains from the same sample are listed, as sequenced in a study of blood T cell repertoires in COVID-19. Only in-frame clones appear in the TCRdb table, and some are missing; sequencing was by immunoSEQ multiplex PCR. The sample consists of more than 250,000 clones, approximately 87% of them appearing once. Material for sequencing was peripheral blood. The receptors originated from a human donor in a cohort sampled during active COVID-19.

This clone was counted once. The gene calls are TRBV21-1 and TRBJ2-7; the table calls TRBD2, which could not be checked here. TRBV21-1 is described as a pseudogene. This CDR3 comprises 17 residues. The CDR3 spells CASSKICLEGTSNEQYF. CDR3 DNA sequence: TGTGCCAGCAGCAAAATTTGTTTGGAGGGGACTTCTAACGAGCAGTACTTC.

The chain combines TRBV19 with TRBJ2-5; TRBD2 matches at 10 bases. V lost 6 bases, J lost 5 bases, and 6 bases stayed unmatched. The germline gives CDR1 LNHDA, CDR2 SQIVND (reference sequence). The CDR3 covers 14 residues. CDR3 region: CASRPDSGGETQYF. CDR3 coding DNA: TGTGCCAGTAGACCTGATAGCGGGGGGGAGACCCAGTACTTC. Full variable domain (rest looked up from reference TRBV19 and TRBJ2-5): DGGITQSPKYLFRKEGQNVTLSCEQNLNHDAMYWYRQDPGQGLRLIYYSQIVNDFQKGDIAEGYSVSREKKESFPLTVTSAQKNPTAFYLCASRPDSGGETQYFGPGTRLLVL.

This clone showed up just once. The V and J genes are TRBV11-3 and TRBJ2-1; no clear D gene. Per germline, CDR1 SGHNT and CDR2 YENEEA. This CDR3 contains 12 residues. The V end was cut by 5 bases, the J end by 8 bases, with 10 bases between. Written as DNA, the CDR3 is TGTGCCAGCAGCAAGACTCGGGATGAGCAGTTCTTC. It encodes CASSKTRDEQFF.

J is TRBJ1-6 and V is TRBV27, with TRBD1 matching over 9 bases. V lost 3 bases and J lost 7; bases outside the gene matches: 16. Looked up from germline, CDR1 is MNHEY and CDR2 is SMNVEV (reference sequence). This CDR3 region has 19 residues. The chain's CDR3 is CASSLRGTGWGIWNSPLHF. CDR3 nucleotides: TGTGCCAGCAGTTTGAGGGGGACAGGGTGGGGAATATGGAATTCACCCCTCCACTTT.

To note about this clone: At one boundary the junction diverges from the germline segment, which might be a read error. This chain uses TRBV5-6 with TRBJ2-5; D perhaps matches TRBD2 (5 bases). Per germline, CDR1 SGHDT and CDR2 YYEEEE. The CDR3 extends over 13 amino acids. CDR3 coding DNA: TGTGCCAGCAGCTCGACCCGGTCGGACGAGGGTAACTTC. This codes for CASSSTRSDEGNF.

CDR3 DNA: TGTGCCAGCAGCTTGCTGACGGAGTTAAGCACAGATACGCAGTATTTT. Translation: CASSLLTELSTDTQYF. V gene TRBV5-6 combines with J gene TRBJ2-3; D unclear. V was pared by 1 base and J by 0 bases, with 12 bases between. The germline CDR1 and CDR2 sequences are SGHDT and YYEEEE. This CDR3 has 16 residues.

The chain has TRBV18 and TRBJ1-4, with no clear D. Germline CDR1 KGHSH, CDR2 LQKENI. The V end was cut by 2 bases, the J end by 4 bases, with 11 bases between. The CDR3 is made up of 15 amino acids. CDR3 sequence reads: CASSPSNNYNEKLFF. CDR3 in DNA: TGTGCCAGCTCACCATCGAACAATTATAATGAAAAACTGTTTTTT.

The rearrangement uses TRBV25-1 and TRBJ2-1; 9 nucleotides line up with TRBD2. Per the germline V gene, CDR1 is MGHDK and CDR2 is SYGVNS. CDR3 length equals 16 residues. V lost 7 bases and J lost 2; bases outside the gene matches: 9. The CDR3 sequence: CASTRGLAGAYNEQFF. CDR3 nucleotides: TGTGCCAGCACCCGGGGATTAGCGGGAGCCTACAATGAGCAGTTCTTC.

Remarks on this clone: Other nucleotide sequences from this sample produce the same CDR3. The chain combines TRBV9 with TRBJ2-1; 12 bases are shared with TRBD2. CDR1 is SGDLS, CDR2 YYNGEE, per germline. After removal of 2 bases from V and 4 bases from J, the junction contained 1 base not matched to a gene. The CDR3 sequence is 15 residues long. CDR3 in amino acids: CASSVTSGSYNEQFF. In nucleotides, the CDR3 is TGTGCCAGCAGCGTGACTAGCGGGAGTTACAATGAGCAGTTCTTC.

The V gene is TRBV4-2, the J gene TRBJ2-7, with D unclear. V was cut by 0 bases and J by 4 bases, with 10 bases left in between. This CDR3 spans 14 amino acids. Germline V gene lookup returns CDR1 LGHNA and CDR2 YNFKEQ. The CDR3 region is CASSQEERVYEQYF. In DNA, the CDR3 is TGTGCCAGCAGCCAAGAAGAACGGGTTTACGAGCAGTACTTC.

The chain links TRBV19 to TRBJ1-3; 7 positions agree with TRBD1. V shed 6 bases and J 0 bases; nucleotides not matched to a gene: 5. CDR3 size: 15 residues. Germline-derived CDR1 and CDR2 are LNHDA and SQIVND (reference sequence). CDR3 sequence reads: CASRDRSFSGNTIYF. The CDR3 DNA reads TGTGCCAGTAGGGACAGGTCTTTCTCTGGAAACACCATATATTTT.

J is TRBJ2-3 and V is TRBV9; 8 bases are a match to TRBD2. The CDR3 totals 15 residues. Trimming removed 2 bases from V and 3 bases from J; junction bases left unmatched: 5. Germline values: CDR1 SGDLS, CDR2 YYNGEE. The CDR3: CASSVTGGQTDTQYF. The DNA for the CDR3 is TGTGCCAGCAGCGTGACGGGGGGGCAGACAGATACGCAGTATTTT.

This sequence joins TRBV9 and TRBJ1-2, with no clear D. The CDR3 totals 16 residues. Germline loops: CDR1 SGDLS, CDR2 YYNGEE. V lost 9 bases to trimming and J lost 3 bases, with 24 bases between them. In nucleotides, the CDR3 is TGTGCCAAAGTACGAGGGTCGCGCTATTACCACTATGGCTACACCTTC. It specifies CAKVRGSRYYHYGYTF.

This clone was observed a single time. This sequence joins TRBV18 and TRBJ2-5; maybe TRBD1 (5 bases). CDR3 length: 18 amino acids. Germline V gene sequence: CDR1 KGHSH, CDR2 LQKENI. V was shortened by 3 bases and J by 0 bases, with 20 bases between the two germline ends. CDR3: CASSPIPTVGLNQETQYF. DNA of the CDR3: TGTGCCAGCTCACCTATCCCGACAGTAGGGCTAAACCAAGAGACCCAGTACTTC.

This sequence joins TRBV4-3 and TRBJ1-1, with D hard to call. The germline V gene encodes CDR1 LGHNA and CDR2 YSLEER. Deletions cut 4 bases from V and 1 base from J, with 7 bases between. This CDR3 is built from 13 residues. DNA for the CDR3: TGCGCCAGCAGCCTTACACCGAACACTGAAGCTTTCTTT. It yields the protein CASSLTPNTEAFF.

This chain connects TRBV19 to TRBJ1-3; the match to TRBD1 covers 9 bases. Germline CDR1 is LNHDA and CDR2 is SQIVND (reference sequence). J was trimmed by 3 bases and V by 4 bases; bases with no gene match: 4. This CDR3 has 15 amino acids. The CDR3 loop is CASSRDRELGNTIYF. The DNA of the CDR3 is TGTGCCAGTAGTAGGGACAGGGAGCTTGGAAACACCATATATTTT.

In this sample, this clone turned up once. The rearrangement uses TRBV10-3 and TRBJ2-5, with TRBD1 identical over 8 bases. Germline values: CDR1 ENHRY, CDR2 SYGVKD. After removal of 6 bases from V and 7 bases from J, the junction contained 10 bases not matched to a gene. The CDR3 has 14 amino acids. In nucleotides, the CDR3 is TGTGCCATCAGCCGCCAAGGCAGGGGGCGGACCCAGTACTTC. This codes for CAISRQGRGRTQYF.

The table lists this clone with a few counts. The chain employs TRBV5-1 and TRBJ1-1; TRBD1 agrees at 12 bases. This CDR3 has 18 residues. CDR1 and CDR2 (germline): SGHRS, YFSETQ. The J segment lost 5 bases and the V segment lost 0 bases, leaving 11 bases of the junction unmatched. CDR3 in DNA: TGCGCCAGCAGCTTGGATACCGGGACAGGGGGCAGGAGGACTGAAGCTTTCTTT. Protein product: CASSLDTGTGGRRTEAFF. The full variable domain, rest sourced from reference TRBV5-1 and TRBJ1-1, is KAGVTQTPRYLIKTRGQQVTLSCSPISGHRSVSWYQQTPGQGLQFLFEYFSETQRNKGNFPGRFSGRQFSNSRSEMNVSTLELGDSALYLCASSLDTGTGGRRTEAFFGQGTRLTVV.

This clone was counted once. This sequence joins TRBV5-6 and TRBJ1-2; 8 bases agree with TRBD1. The J segment lost 7 bases and the V segment lost 1 base, leaving 6 bases of the junction unmatched. The CDR3 is made up of 14 amino acids. CDR1 and CDR2 from the germline V gene are SGHDT and YYEEEE. CDR3 DNA: TGTGCCAGCAGCTTGATTGACAGGGGCGGTGGCTACACCTTC. This translates into CASSLIDRGGGYTF.

Of note for this clone: One junction end disagrees with the germline gene, perhaps due to a read error. V gene TRBV7-7 combines with J gene TRBJ1-2; no clear D gene. There are 15 residues in the CDR3. The germline gives CDR1 SSHAT, CDR2 FNYEAQ (reference sequence). CDR3 loop: CASNYVGQKNGGYTF. The CDR3 bases are TGTGCTAGCAACTACGTTGGCCAGAAGAACGGTGGCTACACCTTC.

This chain uses TRBV7-9 with TRBJ2-2, with 9 bases lining up with TRBD1. The J segment lost 4 bases and the V segment lost 0 bases, leaving 3 bases of the junction unmatched. CDR1 is SEHNR and CDR2 is FQNEAQ in the germline V gene (reference sequence). The CDR3 length is 16 residues. The CDR3 DNA reads as TGTGCCAGCAGCTTAGCCGGGACAGGGAGCACCGGGGAGCTGTTTTTT. Protein: CASSLAGTGSTGELFF. Based on the CDR3 plus reference TRBV7-9 and TRBJ2-2, the full variable domain is DTGVSQNPRHKITKRGQNVTFRCDPISEHNRLYWYRQTLGQGPEFLTYFQNEAQLEKSRLLSDRFSAERPKGSFSTLEIQRTEQGDSAMYLCASSLAGTGSTGELFFGEGSRLTVL.

V and J are TRBV14 and TRBJ2-7, with a tentative D call TRBD2 (7 bases). The CDR3 sequence is 15 residues long. Trimming stripped 4 bases from V and 6 bases from J, with 19 bases between. Germline CDR1 and CDR2: SGHDN and FVKESK. CDR3 nucleotides: TGTGCCAGCAGCCTGTTATGGGGGGGCCGAGGCGAGCAGTACTTC. Residues: CASSLLWGGRGEQYF.

A few counts support this clone. J is TRBJ1-1 and V is TRBV7-9; D remains ambiguous. V was cut by 2 bases and J by 1 base, with 14 bases left in between. Germline V CDR1 and CDR2: SEHNR, FQNEAQ (reference sequence). CDR3 length equals 16 residues. CDR3 residues: CASSLLQARKNTEAFF. The CDR3 coding sequence is TGTGCCAGCAGCTTACTTCAGGCCCGCAAGAACACTGAAGCTTTCTTT.

This clone was detected only a few times. The V and J genes are TRBV7-3 and TRBJ2-3; perhaps TRBD1 as D (5 bases). V lost 1 base and J 4 bases, leaving 12 bases between the germline ends. There are 15 residues in the CDR3. In germline, CDR1 is SGHTA, CDR2 FQGTGA. CDR3 DNA sequence: TGTGCCAGCAGCTTAAGGCAGGGTCGGGCAGATACGCAGTATTTT. Protein: CASSLRQGRADTQYF. Based on the CDR3 plus reference TRBV7-3 and TRBJ2-3, the full variable domain is GAGVSQTPSNKVTEKGKYVELRCDPISGHTALYWYRQSLGQGPEFLIYFQGTGAADDSGLPNDRFFAVRPEGSVSTLKIQRTERGDSAVYLCASSLRQGRADTQYFGPGTRLTVL.

Here the CDR3 DNA reads TGCGCCAGCAGCCAGACAGGATGGGCGGGGGAGCTGTTTTTT. It yields the protein CASSQTGWAGELFF. The chain is built from TRBV4-1 and TRBJ2-2, with D tentatively TRBD1 (6 bases). This CDR3 is 14 amino acids long. Trimming stripped 3 bases from V and 8 bases from J, with 13 bases between. The germline CDR1 and CDR2 sequences are MGHRA and YSYEKL.

This clone was seen repeatedly, ten times or more. This sequence joins TRBV7-9 and TRBJ1-6; D unclear. Germline loops: CDR1 SEHNR, CDR2 FQNEAQ (reference sequence). This CDR3 has 14 amino acids. V was cut by 3 bases and J by 6 bases, with 9 bases left in between. CDR3 coding DNA: TGTGCCAGCAGCTTTGGAAGGAGTAATTCACCCCTCCACTTT. Amino acid sequence: CASSFGRSNSPLHF.

The chain has TRBV15 and TRBJ2-3; D is uncertain. Germline CDR1 reads LNHNV; CDR2 reads YYDKDF (reference sequence). The V end was cut by 3 bases, the J end by 2 bases, with 3 bases between. CDR3 size: 12 residues. CDR3 in DNA: TGTGCCACCAGCAGCGTCACAGATACGCAGTATTTT. Translating it yields CATSSVTDTQYF.

In this sample, this clone turned up a few times. The chain couples TRBV10-2 to TRBJ1-3; the match to TRBD1 covers 9 bases. Trimming at V came to 4 bases and at J to 2 bases, leaving 3 bases not matched to a gene. This CDR3 is built from 15 residues. Germline values: CDR1 WSHSY, CDR2 SAAADI. CDR3 in DNA: TGCGCCAGCAGTGTACAGGGGGCGGCTGGAAACACCATATATTTT. Protein: CASSVQGAAGNTIYF.

The V gene is TRBV7-2, the J gene TRBJ2-3; 11 nucleotides agree with TRBD2. Germline assignment: CDR1 SGHTA and CDR2 FQGNSA. There are 17 residues in the CDR3. The ends lost 1 base at V and 5 bases at J; junction bases unmatched: 8. The CDR3 loop reads CASSLVLRTSGLDTQYF. The CDR3 region has the DNA TGTGCCAGCAGCTTAGTTTTGCGGACTAGCGGGCTAGATACGCAGTATTTT.

V usage is TRBV11-2 and J usage is TRBJ1-2; tentative D call: TRBD1 (6 bases). CDR1 SGHAT and CDR2 FQNNGV come from the germline V gene. The CDR3 contains 14 residues. The V end lost 7 bases, the J end lost 5 bases, and 17 bases lay between the germline ends. In nucleotides, the CDR3 is TGTGCCAGCACCTGGGGCAGGGGTGGATATGGCTACACCTTC. Protein sequence: CASTWGRGGYGYTF. The entire variable domain, with the rest obtained from reference TRBV11-2 and TRBJ1-2, is as follows: EAGVAQSPRYKIIEKRQSVAFWCNPISGHATLYWYQQILGQGPKLLIQFQNNGVVDDSQLPKDRFSAERLKGVDSTLKIQPAKLEDSAVYLCASTWGRGGYGYTFGSGTRLTVV.

In this sample, this clone turned up once. This chain uses TRBV9 with TRBJ2-7; TRBD1 matches 8 bases. CDR1 is SGDLS and CDR2 is YYNGEE in the germline V gene. The junction had 9 bases not matched to a gene; V was cut back by 3 bases and J by 1 base. The CDR3 loop spans 16 amino acids. The DNA of the CDR3 is TGTGCCAGCAGCGCGCGGACAGGGCGAGGATCCTACGAGCAGTACTTC. It encodes CASSARTGRGSYEQYF. The whole variable domain, remainder taken from reference TRBV9 and TRBJ2-7, is DSGVTQTPKHLITATGQRVTLRCSPRSGDLSVYWYQQSLDQGLQFLIQYYNGEERAKGNILERFSAQQFPDLHSELNLSSLELGDSALYFCASSARTGRGSYEQYFGPGTRLTVT.